This T cell receptor (beta chain) was retrieved from a study of blood T cell repertoires in COVID-19. For the study at large: The United States, Italy and Spain supplied acute and convalescent COVID-19 samples. In each case, the material was cDNA or gDNA derived from T cells, B-cell-depleted T cells, or PBMCs.

Per the study methods: How many nucleated cells were present was estimated from reference gene primer amplification. Some clones are missing from TCRdb's copy, which holds only in-frame ones; the method was immunoSEQ multiplex PCR. Clonal size and the V and J genes are those of that table, whereas D and trimming came from the DNA. Of about 130,000 clones in the sample, less than 90% were seen once. This clonotype originated in a woman aged 30 to 39 who had recovered from COVID-19. The sample was peripheral blood.

Here the CDR3 DNA reads TGTGCCAGCAGCCAAGCTAGTGGAAACACCATATATTTT. It encodes CASSQASGNTIYF. This chain links TRBV3-1 (or the pseudogene TRBV3-2) with TRBJ1-3; D not resolved. V dropped 1 base and J dropped 3 bases, with 4 bases sitting between them. CDR1 is LGHDT, CDR2 YNNKEL, per germline (reference sequence). This CDR3 spans 13 amino acids.